These T cell receptor beta chains were read from a single sample in a study of cytomegalovirus exposure and HLA in healthy donors. The data were produced by immunoSEQ multiplex PCR, yet TCRdb's version contains in-frame clones alone and is incomplete. The sample includes fewer than 200,000 clones, 68% of them seen just once. The sequencing sample was made of PBMCs. The receptors were gathered from a woman aged 35 to 49 in good health and CMV-seropositive. The CDR3 runs from the conserved cysteine through the conserved F or W.

cdr3_aa	v_call	j_call	cdr3_length
CASRKPVAGGSYEQYF	TRBV6-6	TRBJ2-7	16
CASSDVGGETQYF	TRBV25-1	TRBJ2-5	13
CASRGGLIYGYPF	TRBV6-5	TRBJ1-2	13
CASSSSGEGGYTF	TRBV7-2	TRBJ1-2	13
CASRLTATNEKLFF	TRBV2	TRBJ1-4	14
CASSYGQAEAFF	TRBV5-6	TRBJ1-1	12
CASRAGLVNEQFF	TRBV6-5	TRBJ2-1	13
CASGQTCRIGELFF	TRBV21-1	TRBJ2-2	14
CASSLVSENYGYTF	TRBV7-8	TRBJ1-2	14
CASDSPGYQETQYF	TRBV28	TRBJ2-5	14
CASSLGTAIPGEQYF	TRBV28	TRBJ2-7	15
CATSGGAGGYTDTQYF	TRBV10-3	TRBJ2-3	16
CATVGTGSGNTIYF	TRBV10-3	TRBJ1-3	14
CASSPGGDEQFF	TRBV11-1	TRBJ2-1	12
CASSLFGRGQPQHF	TRBV28	TRBJ1-5	14
CASSPETSGVTDTQYF	TRBV27	TRBJ2-3	16
CASSSETGGPGSYNEQFF	TRBV5-4	TRBJ2-1	18
CASYTGASGNTIYF	TRBV2	TRBJ1-3	14
CSDQEYYGYTF	TRBV29-1	TRBJ1-2	11
CASSVSSYNSPLHF	TRBV2	TRBJ1-6	14
CASSLPQGLGYNEQFF	TRBV7-2	TRBJ2-1	16
CASSEAGRDKTGYTF	TRBV2	TRBJ1-2	15
CASSPPGRGSGKLFF	TRBV25-1	TRBJ1-4	15
CASNPSGAYNEQFF	TRBV9	TRBJ2-1	14
CASSRQGGPEAFF	TRBV19	TRBJ1-1	13
CASSPGGGGDTDTQYF	TRBV27	TRBJ2-3	16
CASSLTSGRALSSYEQYF	TRBV5-1	.	18
CASSSGHLYEQYF	TRBV5-8	TRBJ2-7	13
CASSLRQDSNSNQPQNF	TRBV5-6	TRBJ1-5	17
CASSGGRGSSPLNF	TRBV6-1	TRBJ1-6	14
CATVGQVGNEQYF	TRBV10-2	TRBJ2-7	13
CASSQSGQGNQPQHF	TRBV16	TRBJ1-5	15
CASSLGATNEKLFF	TRBV5-1	TRBJ1-4	14
CASSFGLAGARLTTYEQYF	TRBV5-1	.	19
CASANGGFDNEQFF	TRBV28	TRBJ2-1	14
CASSLGALRLEQYF	TRBV7-8	TRBJ2-7	14
CASSPGQGVYSGNTIYF	TRBV2	TRBJ1-3	17
CASSATSGRSTDTQYF	TRBV9	TRBJ2-3	16
CASSAGTRPYNEQFF	TRBV9	TRBJ2-1	15
CASSNTGVSYGYTF	TRBV25-1	TRBJ1-2	14
CASSLEGQTFYNEQFF	TRBV7-2	TRBJ2-1	16